Given below is one T cell receptor (beta chain) in context. This sample was taken from a study of blood T cell repertoires in COVID-19. In the study overall: Samples of COVID-19 (acute and convalescent) were obtained from the United States, Italy and Spain. PBMCs, B-cell-depleted T cells, or T cells provided the cDNA or gDNA that made up the material.

Trimming took 5 bases from V and 4 from J, leaving 11 bases between them. Germline CDR1 LNHDA, CDR2 SQIVND (reference sequence). This CDR3 is built from 14 residues. The assay was immunoSEQ multiplex PCR, and TCRdb's table has in-frame clones only and misses some. Of more than 90,000 clones in the sample, about 85% were seen once. The sequence was obtained from a human donor in a cohort sampled during active COVID-19. V is TRBV19 and J is TRBJ2-2, with a tentative D call TRBD1 (6 bases). The specimen was peripheral blood. In nucleotides, the CDR3 is TGTGCCAGTAGTCACGGGACACTCACCGGGGAGCTGTTTTTT. Translating it yields CASSHGTLTGELFF.